This T cell receptor (beta chain) was identified during a study of CD8 T cells in Susac syndrome. Study-level findings and limits: The peak of CD8+ clonal expansion in Susac was seen in TEMRA cells and active patients.

The ends were cut back, 1 base at V and 3 bases at J, with 13 bases in the middle. The germline gives CDR1 SGHDT, CDR2 YYEEEE. This CDR3 spans 16 amino acids. Points on this clonotype: What it binds is unknown.

RNA was extracted with the RNeasy kit, and a quantity of about 0.45 to 1 ug was reverse transcribed using random hexamers. TCRdb reanalysed the immunoSEQ multiplex PCR reads using MiXCR and keeps one entry per CDR3 protein. The table lists about 190,000 distinct CDR3 sequences, around 93% of them singletons, with around 0.15% in the top ten. CD8+ and CD4+ T cells from blood underwent TCR beta sequencing, which was carried out in a high-throughput format. Diagnostic criteria defined recently for definite or probable disease were met by the Susac syndrome patients. Bulk CD8+ and CD4+ cells came from magnetic negative isolation; CD8+ TEMRA by FACS.

The chain recombines TRBV5-6 with TRBJ2-2, with D possibly matching TRBD2 (6 bases). This TCR came from a human donor with Susac syndrome. Specimen: CD8+ T cells from PBMCs. The CDR3 here is CASSLFGGVHTGELFF. The CDR3 bases are TGTGCCAGCAGCTTGTTCGGGGGAGTACACACCGGGGAGCTGTTTTTT.